These 21 T cell receptor beta chains were all obtained from the same sample, sequenced in a study of blood T cells in healthy people across ages. The use of a sample-barcoded 5' primer and a J-beta primer mix characterized a second PCR of roughly 6 to 12 cycles. TCRdb re-derived calls from the 5' RACE reads in MiXCR, one entry per CDR3 protein. The profile shows under 1,000,000 distinct CDR3 sequences, roughly 46% of them singletons. Material for sequencing was blood. The receptors shown here come from a man older than 75 in good health.

This clonotype was picked up many times. The chain combines TRBV12-3 or TRBV12-4 with TRBJ2-5; 11 bases align to TRBD2. V lost 4 bases to trimming and J lost 5 bases; unmatched junction nucleotides: 6. The CDR3 spans 15 residues. The CDR3: CASSSLAGALETQYF. The DNA of the CDR3 is TGTGCCAGCAGTTCACTAGCGGGAGCGTTGGAGACCCAGTACTTC.

For this clonotype: A much larger clone differs by one base, so this may be a read error. The gene calls are TRBV10-3 and TRBJ2-1; 9 bases are a match to TRBD2. Unmatched junction bases numbered 10, after V lost 9 bases and J lost 10 bases. Per germline, CDR1 ENHRY and CDR2 SYGVKD. This CDR3 comprises 13 residues. The CDR3 here is CAMTSGASSEQFF. The DNA of the CDR3 is TGTGCCATGACTAGCGGCGCTTCGTCCGAGCAGTTCTTC.

The chain couples TRBV3-1 to TRBJ2-1; 11 bases align to TRBD1. CDR1 is LGHDT, CDR2 YNNKEL, per germline (reference sequence). V lost 1 base and J lost 9; bases outside the gene matches: 5. The CDR3 runs 15 residues. CDR3 sequence reads: CASSQGQGTGGEQFF. DNA for the CDR3: TGTGCCAGCAGCCAAGGGCAAGGGACAGGGGGTGAGCAGTTCTTC.

A remark on this clonotype: It may be a read error: a sequence one base away is much more abundant. The chain recombines TRBV28 with TRBJ1-1; D might be TRBD1 (5 bases). There are 15 residues in the CDR3. CDR1 is MDHEN and CDR2 is SYDVKM in the germline V gene. The CDR3 sequence is CASSFSIQVNTGAFF. CDR3 sequence (DNA): TGTGCCAGCAGTTTCTCGATACAGGTCAACACTGGAGCTTTCTTT.

The chain has TRBV29-1 and TRBJ2-2; the D gene is possibly TRBD2 (5 bases). V was cut by 5 bases and J by 1 base, with 14 bases left in between. Germline lookup yields CDR1 SQVTM and CDR2 ANQGSEA. The CDR3 runs 15 residues. The CDR3 loop reads CSVSSSGGNTGELFF. For the CDR3, the DNA is TGCAGCGTTTCCAGTTCCGGAGGGAACACCGGGGAGCTGTTTTTT.

This clonotype was detected only a few times. The chain is built from TRBV20-1 and TRBJ2-7; 12 bases align to TRBD2. This CDR3 contains 16 residues. V lost 3 bases to trimming and J lost 3 bases; unmatched junction nucleotides: 9. Germline loops: CDR1 DFQATT, CDR2 SNEGSKA (reference sequence). CDR3 in DNA: TGCAGTGCTAGTGGGGGACTAGCGGGTCCAGGCTACGAGCAGTACTTC. The encoded protein is CSASGGLAGPGYEQYF.

The rearrangement links TRBV2 to TRBJ1-5, with TRBD1 matching over 7 bases. In germline, CDR1 is SNHLY, CDR2 FYNNEI. CDR3 size: 15 residues. The V segment lost 5 bases and the J segment 4 bases; nucleotides outside the gene matches: 8. CDR3 loop: CASSSDREGNQPQHF. The DNA for the CDR3 is TGTGCCAGCAGTTCCGACAGGGAGGGGAATCAGCCCCAGCATTTT.

There are a few counts of this clonotype. V and J are TRBV7-2 and TRBJ1-6; a possible D gene is TRBD1 (6 bases). The CDR3 sequence is 16 residues long. Germline V CDR1 and CDR2: SGHTA, FQGNSA. V shed 4 bases and J shed 8 bases, with 18 bases lying between them. The CDR3 region has the DNA TGTGCCAGCAGCTCTTTCGGGCAGGGGATAGATTCACCCCTCCACTTT. This sequence encodes CASSSFGQGIDSPLHF.

The chain couples TRBV5-1 to TRBJ2-7; 8 bases are a match to TRBD2. Per germline, CDR1 SGHRS and CDR2 YFSETQ. With 3 bases clipped from V and 2 bases from J, the junction kept 10 bases outside the gene matches. There are 16 residues in the CDR3. CDR3 region: CASSWGKAGVTYEQYF. The CDR3 DNA follows: TGCGCCAGCAGCTGGGGGAAAGCGGGAGTGACCTACGAGCAGTACTTC.

This clonotype occurred a few times. V usage is TRBV7-2 and J usage is TRBJ2-7; TRBD1 matches at 7 bases. The junction had 8 bases not matched to a gene; V was cut back by 1 base and J by 5 bases. The CDR3 is 15 amino acids. Germline assignment: CDR1 SGHTA and CDR2 FQGNSA. CDR3 coding DNA: TGTGCCAGCAGCTTAGAGGCCAGGGGGTCAGACGAGCAGTACTTC. This encodes CASSLEARGSDEQYF.

The chain joins TRBV7-2 to TRBJ2-4, with D possibly being TRBD1 or TRBD2 (5 bases each). The DNA end lines up better with TRBJ2-7; the J call may be wrong. This CDR3 is built from 15 residues. Germline CDR1 and CDR2: SGHTA and FQGNSA. The CDR3 reads CASSSDGTGPCEQYF. CDR3 nucleotides: TGTGCCAGCAGCTCAGACGGGACGGGTCCCTGCGAGCAGTACTTC.

The CDR3 DNA reads TGTGCCAGCAAGAGAAGTGGAAGCAATCAGCCCCAGCATTTT. It codes for CASKRSGSNQPQHF. The chain uses TRBV27 and TRBJ1-5; no reliable D call. This CDR3 region has 14 residues. V was shortened by 7 bases and J by 1 base, with 11 bases between the two germline ends. Germline assignment: CDR1 MNHEY and CDR2 SMNVEV (reference sequence).

A note on this clonotype: The junction and the germline gene differ at one end; a read error may be behind it. The chain uses TRBV12-3 or TRBV12-4 and TRBJ2-7, with TRBD2 matching over 14 bases. There are 15 residues in the CDR3. In DNA form, the CDR3 reads TGTGCCGGCAGTTGGACGGGACTAGCGGGAGAAGAGCAGTACTTC. Protein sequence: CAGSWTGLAGEEQYF.

J is TRBJ2-1 and V is TRBV7-6; TRBD1 matches 9 bases. V lost 6 bases to trimming and J lost 9 bases; unmatched junction nucleotides: 6. CDR1 is SGHVS, CDR2 FNYEAQ, per germline. The CDR3 loop spans 13 amino acids. CDR3 amino acids: CASRNGQGTEQFF. CDR3 DNA sequence: TGTGCCAGCAGAAATGGACAGGGGACTGAGCAGTTCTTC.

This chain links TRBV7-2 with TRBJ2-5; perhaps TRBD1 as D (5 bases). Trimming took off 5 bases at V and 2 bases at J, with 21 bases between the two ends. The CDR3 extends over 17 amino acids. The germline gives CDR1 SGHTA, CDR2 FQGNSA. CDR3: CASSRGRVITGQETQYF. The CDR3 bases are TGTGCCAGCAGCCGAGGCAGGGTTATCACTGGGCAAGAGACCCAGTACTTC.

The chain links TRBV6-2 or TRBV6-3 to TRBJ2-5; 9 positions agree with TRBD2. The J call is in doubt because the DNA end fits TRBJ2-7 better. Germline CDR1 reads MNHEY; CDR2 reads SVGEGT. The CDR3 runs 14 residues. The CDR3 DNA reads as TGTGCCAGCAGTTACTCGACTAGCGGTTACGAGCAGTACTTC. Amino acids: CASSYSTSGYEQYF.

This clonotype has more than one count but fewer than ten. The V and J genes are TRBV5-1 and TRBJ1-6; 7 bases align to TRBD1. Trimming cost V 6 bases and J 1 base; bases outside gene matches: 7. This CDR3 is built from 16 residues. CDR1 and CDR2 (germline): SGHRS, YFSETQ. The CDR3 reads CASKDRSISYNSPLHF. As DNA, the CDR3 is TGCGCCAGCAAGGACAGGTCGATATCCTATAATTCACCCCTCCACTTT.

The V gene is TRBV28, the J gene TRBJ2-5, with a tentative D call TRBD1 (6 bases). The CDR3 has 14 residues. V lost 5 bases, J lost 5 bases, and 15 bases lay in between. CDR1 and CDR2 from the germline V gene are MDHEN and SYDVKM. The CDR3 DNA reads as TGTGCCAGCAGTGGGAAGGACAGAGGCGAGACCCAGTACTTC. This translates into CASSGKDRGETQYF.

The chain recombines TRBV6-6 with TRBJ2-5; D assignment may be TRBD1 or TRBD2 (5 bases each). There are 15 residues in the CDR3. Per germline, CDR1 MNHNY and CDR2 SVGAGI (reference sequence). Deletions cut 5 bases from V and 2 bases from J, with 15 bases between. CDR3 residues: CASSQGRAPQETQYF. For the CDR3, the DNA is TGTGCCAGCAGTCAGGGACGAGCGCCTCAAGAGACCCAGTACTTC.

This clonotype was picked up many times. V is TRBV30 and J is TRBJ2-1; TRBD2 aligns across 13 bases. Germline values: CDR1 GTSNPN, CDR2 SVGIG (reference sequence). Germline trimming cut 3 bases from V and 6 bases from J; bases unmatched to any gene: 5. The CDR3 spans 15 residues. CDR3 sequence reads: CAWSSGLAGVNEQFF. CDR3 coding DNA: TGTGCCTGGAGCTCTGGACTAGCGGGAGTCAATGAGCAGTTCTTC.

This clonotype appeared a few times. The chain couples TRBV3-1 to TRBJ2-5; no clear D gene. The ends were cut back, 0 bases at V and 11 bases at J, with 13 bases in the middle. The CDR3 is made up of 13 amino acids. Germline assignment: CDR1 LGHDT and CDR2 YNNKEL (reference sequence). CDR3 region: CASSQDTLLGQYF. The DNA for the CDR3 is TGTGCCAGCAGCCAAGATACTCTCCTGGGGCAGTACTTC.